The 21 T cell receptor beta chains in this list originate from one sample, sequenced in a study of blood T cell repertoires in COVID-19 (dated by TCRdb to 2019 to 2021). To prepare the library, the immunoSEQ multiplex PCR assay was applied. This immuneACCESS table, as held by TCRdb, lists in-frame sequences with V and J called but not all clones. Of the missing ones, under half trace to an unresolved V gene in checked studies; the others have no known cause. Present in this sample are fewer than 200,000 clones, roughly 81% of which were seen just once. 8% to 13% of the sample is in the top ten clones. The sample comprised peripheral blood. The receptors here all came from a woman aged 40 to 55 with COVID-19, enrolled during active disease.

This clone has just a few counts. This chain connects TRBV6-6 to TRBJ1-4; unclear D gene. Trimming took 4 bases from V and 8 from J, leaving 11 bases between them. The germline CDR1 and CDR2 sequences are MNHNY and SVGAGI (reference sequence). The CDR3 extends over 13 amino acids. The CDR3 is CASSFGPEEKLFF. DNA of the CDR3: TGTGCCAGCAGTTTTGGGCCCGAAGAAAAACTGTTTTTT.

The J gene is TRBJ2-7, the V gene TRBV6-6; 8 bases map to TRBD1. Trimming cost V 5 bases and J 2 bases; bases outside gene matches: 5. The CDR3 totals 14 residues. Germline V gene sequence: CDR1 MNHNY, CDR2 SVGAGI (reference sequence). The CDR3 sequence is CASSGDRRTYEQYF. The CDR3 bases are TGTGCCAGCAGTGGGGACAGGAGAACCTACGAGCAGTACTTC.

J is TRBJ2-1 and V is TRBV3-1 (or the pseudogene TRBV3-2), with D maybe TRBD1 (5 bases). V lost 2 bases and J lost 9, with 11 bases in between. The CDR3 spans 13 residues. CDR1 and CDR2 (germline): LGHDT, YNNKEL (reference sequence). The CDR3 DNA is TGTGCCAGCAGCCAATGGGGCCCGGGTGAGCAGTTCTTC. Its protein is CASSQWGPGEQFF.

This clone has only one observation. The chain links TRBV5-4 to TRBJ2-7, with 15 bases that match TRBD2. This CDR3 contains 19 residues. After removal of 4 bases from V and 3 bases from J, the junction contained 14 bases not matched to a gene. Germline values: CDR1 SGHNT, CDR2 YYREEE (reference sequence). The CDR3 region is CASSGGTSGRQAPDYEQYF. The CDR3 bases are TGTGCCAGCAGCGGCGGGACTAGCGGGAGGCAGGCCCCTGACTACGAGCAGTACTTC.

The J gene is TRBJ2-7, the V gene TRBV5-1, with TRBD2 matching over 10 bases. V shed 4 bases and J 2 bases; nucleotides not matched to a gene: 3. Germline assignment: CDR1 SGHRS and CDR2 YFSETQ. CDR3 length: 14 amino acids. The CDR3 nucleotides read TGCGCCAGCAGCCCCCTAGCGGGAGCCTACGAGCAGTACTTC. It specifies CASSPLAGAYEQYF. The whole variable domain, filled in from reference TRBV5-1 and TRBJ2-7, reads KAGVTQTPRYLIKTRGQQVTLSCSPISGHRSVSWYQQTPGQGLQFLFEYFSETQRNKGNFPGRFSGRQFSNSRSEMNVSTLELGDSALYLCASSPLAGAYEQYFGPGTRLTVT.

J is TRBJ1-3 and V is TRBV27; no clear D gene. Germline lookup yields CDR1 MNHEY and CDR2 SMNVEV (reference sequence). Trimming pared 4 bases from V and 0 bases from J, leaving 7 bases between. This CDR3 is built from 14 residues. CDR3: CASSSPSSGNTIYF. The CDR3 coding sequence is TGTGCCAGCAGTTCCCCGAGCTCTGGAAACACCATATATTTT.

This clone was recorded once. The J gene is TRBJ2-1, the V gene TRBV11-3, with a possible D match to TRBD1 (6 bases). CDR1 and CDR2 (germline): SGHNT, YENEEA. V lost 2 bases and J 9 bases, leaving 17 bases between the germline ends. CDR3 length: 15 amino acids. CDR3 region: CASSLQGWGSSEQFF. The DNA of the CDR3 is TGTGCCAGCAGCTTACAGGGGTGGGGGTCGAGTGAGCAGTTCTTC.

The V and J genes are TRBV4-1 and TRBJ2-5, with 7 nucleotides matching TRBD1. There are 15 residues in the CDR3. The germline V gene encodes CDR1 MGHRA and CDR2 YSYEKL. J gave up 4 bases and V 0 bases, and 5 bases lay outside the gene matches. Here the CDR3 reads CASSQDPDRAETQYF. Written as DNA, the CDR3 is TGCGCCAGCAGCCAAGACCCCGACAGGGCAGAGACCCAGTACTTC.

This chain uses TRBV7-9 with TRBJ2-3; possibly TRBD1 for D (5 bases). The V end lost 5 bases, the J end lost 6 bases, and 12 bases lay between the germline ends. The CDR3 consists of 13 residues. From germline, CDR1 is SEHNR and CDR2 FQNEAQ (reference sequence). CDR3 nucleotides: TGTGCCAGCAGCACAAAGGGGCCTGATACGCAGTATTTT. It encodes CASSTKGPDTQYF.

The gene calls are TRBV7-6 and TRBJ1-4, with D hard to call. Trimming stripped 1 base from V and 5 bases from J, with 17 bases between. This CDR3 is built from 17 residues. Germline V gives CDR1 SGHVS, CDR2 FNYEAQ. The CDR3 protein is CASSLEVAELKNEKLFF. The CDR3 nucleotides read TGTGCCAGCAGCTTAGAGGTAGCGGAACTCAAGAATGAAAAACTGTTTTTT.

The chain uses TRBV7-9 and TRBJ1-5; TRBD1 aligns across 8 bases. CDR3 length equals 17 residues. CDR1 is SEHNR and CDR2 is FQNEAQ in the germline V gene (reference sequence). The J segment lost 2 bases and the V segment lost 0 bases, leaving 6 bases of the junction unmatched. CDR3: CASSLARTGRGNQPQHF. The CDR3 nucleotides are TGTGCCAGCAGCTTAGCGCGGACAGGGCGCGGCAATCAGCCCCAGCATTTT. Full variable domain (missing parts from reference TRBV7-9 and TRBJ1-5): DTGVSQNPRHKITKRGQNVTFRCDPISEHNRLYWYRQTLGQGPEFLTYFQNEAQLEKSRLLSDRFSAERPKGSFSTLEIQRTEQGDSAMYLCASSLARTGRGNQPQHFGDGTRLSIL.

The CDR3 region is CASSPRLAGGPYNEQFF. As DNA, the CDR3 is TGTGCCAGCTCACCACGTTTAGCGGGAGGACCCTACAATGAGCAGTTCTTC. V is TRBV18 and J is TRBJ2-1; 10 bases fit TRBD2. The CDR3 consists of 17 residues. V dropped 1 base and J dropped 2; count of bases not matched to a gene: 5. Germline CDR1 and CDR2: KGHSH and LQKENI.

The chain joins TRBV9 to TRBJ2-1; 8 bases map to TRBD2. There are 15 residues in the CDR3. The V and J ends lost 0 bases and 9 bases, in that order; junction bases with no gene match: 8. Germline CDR1 reads SGDLS; CDR2 reads YYNGEE. The CDR3 DNA reads as TGTGCCAGCAGCGTAGACCGGGGGGGCAGCGGTGAGCAGTTCTTC. Its translation is CASSVDRGGSGEQFF.

The chain has TRBV6-5 and TRBJ2-7, with 8 bases identical to TRBD2. There are 13 residues in the CDR3. Per the germline V gene, CDR1 is MNHEY and CDR2 is SVGAGI. Trimming at V came to 6 bases and at J to 3 bases, leaving 4 bases not matched to a gene. The DNA for the CDR3 is TGTGCCAGCAGGACACTAGCGGACTACGAGCAGTACTTC. Translation gives CASRTLADYEQYF.

This clone was found once. This chain joins TRBV12-3 or TRBV12-4 and TRBJ2-5, with D uncertain. V dropped 2 bases and J dropped 5 bases, with 6 bases sitting between them. CDR3 length: 12 residues. The CDR3 protein is CASSLQSETQYF. DNA of the CDR3: TGTGCCAGCAGTTTACAGTCGGAGACCCAGTACTTC.

The count of this clone is one. This chain connects TRBV19 to TRBJ1-2; tentatively, D is TRBD1 (6 bases). The germline CDR1 and CDR2 sequences are LNHDA and SQIVND (reference sequence). This CDR3 spans 12 amino acids. V was trimmed by 6 bases and J by 8 bases, leaving 13 bases between them. The CDR3 bases are TGTGCCAGTAGAGCAGGGGCGCAAGGCTACACCTTC. Translated, it gives CASRAGAQGYTF. Supplemented by reference TRBV19 and TRBJ1-2, the full variable domain reads DGGITQSPKYLFRKEGQNVTLSCEQNLNHDAMYWYRQDPGQGLRLIYYSQIVNDFQKGDIAEGYSVSREKKESFPLTVTSAQKNPTAFYLCASRAGAQGYTFGSGTRLTVV.

This chain joins TRBV7-9 and TRBJ2-3; 12 bases map to TRBD2. The J segment lost 2 bases and the V segment lost 1 base, leaving 4 bases of the junction unmatched. Germline CDR1 SEHNR, CDR2 FQNEAQ (reference sequence). This CDR3 has 17 amino acids. CDR3 in amino acids: CASSLVGLAGFTDTQYF. CDR3 sequence (DNA): TGTGCCAGCAGCTTAGTCGGACTAGCGGGATTCACAGATACGCAGTATTTT. The full variable domain, rest sourced from reference TRBV7-9 and TRBJ2-3, is DTGVSQNPRHKITKRGQNVTFRCDPISEHNRLYWYRQTLGQGPEFLTYFQNEAQLEKSRLLSDRFSAERPKGSFSTLEIQRTEQGDSAMYLCASSLVGLAGFTDTQYFGPGTRLTVL.

The rearrangement joins TRBV14 to TRBJ2-5; 10 bases align to TRBD1. This CDR3 is built from 16 residues. V dropped 3 bases and J dropped 1; count of bases not matched to a gene: 5. Germline CDR1 is SGHDN and CDR2 is FVKESK. The CDR3 coding sequence is TGTGCCAGCAGCCAGACAGGGGGCGCGCTCCAAGAGACCCAGTACTTC. Translating it yields CASSQTGGALQETQYF.

This clone was seen a single time. The chain recombines TRBV2 with TRBJ1-2; D unclear. V lost 2 bases and J 4 bases, leaving 8 bases between the germline ends. Germline values: CDR1 SNHLY, CDR2 FYNNEI. The length of the CDR3 is 13 residues. CDR3 coding DNA: TGTGCCAGCAGTGAAATCGTTCCCTATGGCTACACCTTC. Its translation: CASSEIVPYGYTF. Combining the CDR3 with reference TRBV2 and TRBJ1-2 gives the whole variable domain EPEVTQTPSHQVTQMGQEVILRCVPISNHLYFYWYRQILGQKVEFLVSFYNNEISEKSEIFDDQFSVERPDGSNFTLKIRSTKLEDSAMYFCASSEIVPYGYTFGSGTRLTVV.

In this sample, this clone turned up once. The rearrangement uses TRBV6-5 and TRBJ2-5; TRBD2 matches at 15 bases. The CDR3 length is 16 residues. Germline loops: CDR1 MNHEY, CDR2 SVGAGI. The V segment lost 4 bases and the J segment 5 bases; nucleotides outside the gene matches: 5. Here the CDR3 reads CASSSGLAGGLETQYF. The CDR3 DNA reads TGTGCCAGCAGTTCTGGACTAGCGGGGGGGCTCGAGACCCAGTACTTC.

The chain uses TRBV19 and TRBJ2-1; a possible D gene is TRBD2 (6 bases). Per germline, CDR1 LNHDA and CDR2 SQIVND (reference sequence). This CDR3 has 11 amino acids. V shed 7 bases and J shed 15 bases, with 16 bases lying between them. This CDR3 is CASTGGARGFF. The CDR3 DNA is TGTGCCAGTACCGGCGGGGCTAGAGGGTTCTTC. Full variable domain (rest looked up from reference TRBV19 and TRBJ2-1): DGGITQSPKYLFRKEGQNVTLSCEQNLNHDAMYWYRQDPGQGLRLIYYSQIVNDFQKGDIAEGYSVSREKKESFPLTVTSAQKNPTAFYLCASTGGARGFFGPGTRLTVL.